Shown below are 20 T cell receptor beta chains from a single sample sequenced in a study of blood T cell repertoires in COVID-19. The table came from immunoSEQ multiplex PCR; TCRdb's copy has only in-frame clones and leaves some out. The table lists hundreds of thousands of clones, approximately 90% of them singletons, with 0.85% to 0.95% in the top ten. Sequenced material: PBMCs or T cells enriched from blood (not recorded which). All receptors come from a man aged 45-65 years who had been exposed to COVID-19.

The chain has TRBV18 and TRBJ1-5; D is perhaps TRBD1 (5 bases). CDR1 is KGHSH, CDR2 LQKENI, per germline. CDR3 length equals 16 residues. V lost 3 bases and J 2 bases, leaving 14 bases between the germline ends. DNA for the CDR3: TGTGCCAGCTCACCCCTGGGGGGATGGGGCAATCAGCCCCAGCATTTT. It codes for CASSPLGGWGNQPQHF.

The V call is TRBV28, the J call TRBJ1-1; 7 bases are shared with TRBD1. CDR1 is MDHEN, CDR2 SYDVKM, per germline. V shed 5 bases, J shed 0 bases, and the junction held 9 bases outside the gene matches. The CDR3 loop spans 16 amino acids. This chain's CDR3 is CASSRPRQGLNTEAFF. For the CDR3, the DNA is TGTGCCAGCAGTCGTCCCCGACAGGGCCTGAACACTGAAGCTTTCTTT.

A few counts support this clone. The J gene is TRBJ2-1, the V gene TRBV10-3; 11 bases are shared with TRBD2. Germline V gene sequence: CDR1 ENHRY, CDR2 SYGVKD. The length of the CDR3 is 16 residues. The trim removed 8 bases at V and 9 bases at J, leaving 15 bases unmatched. The CDR3 nucleotides are TGTGCCATCCGTAAGGTAGCGGGAGGGCCCTCGGGTGAGCAGTTCTTC. Amino acid sequence: CAIRKVAGGPSGEQFF.

This rearrangement joins TRBV7-8 to TRBJ1-2; TRBD1 matches at 10 bases. J gave up 4 bases and V 5 bases, and 7 bases lay outside the gene matches. This CDR3 has 15 amino acids. Germline loops: CDR1 SGHVS, CDR2 FQNEAQ. In DNA, the CDR3 is TGTGCCAGCAGCATCCGGGACAGGGGATCCTATGGCTACACCTTC. It codes for CASSIRDRGSYGYTF.

The J gene is TRBJ2-1, the V gene TRBV10-3; tentative D call: TRBD1 (7 bases). Trimming removed 0 bases at V and 0 bases at J, with 12 bases between. The CDR3 sequence is 17 residues long. The germline V gene has CDR1 ENHRY and CDR2 SYGVKD. Here the CDR3 DNA reads TGTGCCATCAGTGAGTCGAGGAGGGACAGCTCCTACAATGAGCAGTTCTTC. Translated, it gives CAISESRRDSSYNEQFF.

The chain has TRBV19 and TRBJ2-4; TRBD1 aligns across 7 bases. Trimming cost V 8 bases and J 0 bases; bases outside gene matches: 7. Germline V lookup: CDR1 LNHDA, CDR2 SQIVND (reference sequence). The CDR3 consists of 15 residues. For the CDR3, the DNA is TGTGCCAGTCTCGACAGGGTACAAGCCAAAAACATTCAGTACTTC. It yields the protein CASLDRVQAKNIQYF.

This clone appeared once. The V call is TRBV2, the J call TRBJ1-5, with D hard to call. This CDR3 has 14 residues. The V end was cut by 10 bases, the J end by 3 bases, with 16 bases between. CDR1 SNHLY and CDR2 FYNNEI come from the germline V gene. CDR3 sequence reads: CATGVGKVNQPQHF. CDR3 sequence (DNA): TGTGCCACCGGGGTGGGGAAAGTCAATCAGCCCCAGCATTTT.

This clone came up a few times. This chain links TRBV19 with TRBJ1-3; TRBD1 matches at 9 bases. The CDR3 totals 15 residues. J gave up 4 bases and V 4 bases, and 5 bases lay outside the gene matches. Germline values: CDR1 LNHDA, CDR2 SQIVND (reference sequence). The CDR3 region is CASSRTGAAGNTIYF. The CDR3 nucleotides read TGTGCCAGTAGTAGGACAGGGGCTGCAGGAAACACCATATATTTT.

J is TRBJ1-1 and V is TRBV2, with no clear D. V lost 3 bases to trimming and J lost 2 bases, with 7 bases between them. CDR3 length equals 13 residues. Looked up from germline, CDR1 is SNHLY and CDR2 is FYNNEI. In DNA, the CDR3 is TGTGCCAGCAGTGAGGAGGGCAACACTGAAGCTTTCTTT. This gives the protein CASSEEGNTEAFF.

CDR3 nucleotide sequence: TGTGCCAGCAGCCAAGGGGGGGGCAACACCGGGGAGCTGTTTTTT. Protein: CASSQGGGNTGELFF. The gene calls are TRBV3-1 (or the pseudogene TRBV3-2) and TRBJ2-2; TRBD2 is a possible D gene (7 bases). Per germline, CDR1 LGHDT and CDR2 YNNKEL (reference sequence). The CDR3 contains 15 residues. The germline V and J ends were trimmed by 1 base and 2 bases, with 8 bases remaining between them.

This sequence joins TRBV6-5 and TRBJ1-6, with D perhaps TRBD1 (6 bases). Trimming stripped 1 base from V and 3 bases from J, with 10 bases between. This CDR3 region has 16 residues. Germline CDR1 reads MNHEY; CDR2 reads SVGAGI. CDR3 protein: CASSYWTALYNSPLHF. The DNA of the CDR3 is TGTGCCAGCAGTTACTGGACAGCTCTCTATAATTCACCCCTCCACTTT.

The chain couples TRBV24-1 to TRBJ1-2; 9 bases line up with TRBD1. Germline CDR1 and CDR2: KGHDR and SFDVKD. The J segment lost 4 bases and the V segment lost 4 bases, leaving 6 bases of the junction unmatched. The CDR3 is made up of 15 amino acids. The CDR3 region is CATSDSPGQGYGYTF. The CDR3 DNA is TGTGCCACCAGTGACTCCCCGGGACAGGGCTATGGCTACACCTTC.

This chain links TRBV4-1 with TRBJ2-3; TRBD2 aligns across 10 bases. Unmatched junction bases numbered 2, after V lost 4 bases and J lost 4 bases. The CDR3 extends over 14 amino acids. Germline loops: CDR1 MGHRA, CDR2 YSYEKL. This CDR3 reads CASSPGTSADTQYF. The DNA of the CDR3 is TGCGCCAGCAGCCCCGGGACTAGCGCAGATACGCAGTATTTT.

Details on this clone: Other DNA sequences from this sample encode an identical CDR3 as well. The chain employs TRBV9 and TRBJ1-2; 10 positions match TRBD1. Germline CDR1 is SGDLS and CDR2 is YYNGEE. The junction had 3 bases not matched to a gene; V was cut back by 5 bases and J by 2 bases. CDR3 length: 14 residues. The CDR3 DNA reads TGTGCCAGCAGTCCGGGACAGGGGAACTATGGCTACACCTTC. It specifies CASSPGQGNYGYTF.

Here the CDR3 reads CASSGTGNSYEQYF. The CDR3 DNA reads as TGTGCCAGCTCAGGGACAGGGAATAGTTACGAGCAGTACTTC. The chain has TRBV18 and TRBJ2-7, with TRBD1 identical over 9 bases. The trim removed 5 bases at V and 4 bases at J, leaving 6 bases unmatched. Germline V gene lookup returns CDR1 KGHSH and CDR2 LQKENI. This CDR3 comprises 14 residues.

The gene calls are TRBV5-1 and TRBJ1-1; perhaps TRBD1 as D (6 bases). V was clipped by 4 bases and J by 1 base, with 11 bases between them. Germline V gene data show CDR1 as SGHRS and CDR2 as YFSETQ. The CDR3 contains 14 residues. CDR3 sequence: CASSITGPNTEAFF. CDR3 nucleotides: TGCGCCAGCAGCATAACAGGGCCGAACACTGAAGCTTTCTTT.

The CDR3: CASSLALAGGITEAFF. The CDR3 region has the DNA TGTGCCAGCAGCTTAGCTCTTGCAGGGGGTATCACTGAAGCTTTCTTT. The chain joins TRBV7-8 to TRBJ1-1, with 7 positions matching TRBD1. The CDR3 sequence is 16 residues long. CDR1 and CDR2 (germline): SGHVS, FQNEAQ. V shed 0 bases and J 4 bases; nucleotides not matched to a gene: 8.

The chain employs TRBV4-1 and TRBJ1-5; 7 bases match TRBD1. Germline CDR1 reads MGHRA; CDR2 reads YSYEKL. The CDR3 loop spans 16 amino acids. V dropped 5 bases and J dropped 5; count of bases not matched to a gene: 12. In DNA form, the CDR3 reads TGCGCCAGCAGCATAGAAGGGGGCGGAGGGGATCAGCCCCAGCATTTT. This translates into CASSIEGGGGDQPQHF.

The chain joins TRBV10-2 to TRBJ1-2, with TRBD1 matching over 9 bases. From germline, CDR1 is WSHSY and CDR2 SAAADI. The ends lost 4 bases at V and 7 bases at J; junction bases unmatched: 7. This CDR3 comprises 14 residues. The CDR3 DNA reads as TGCGCCAGCAGTGTTACACAGGGGGCGGGTGGCTACACCTTC. Translation gives CASSVTQGAGGYTF.

This chain joins TRBV27 and TRBJ1-4; 7 bases line up with TRBD1. The V and J ends lost 6 bases and 7 bases, in that order; junction bases with no gene match: 11. Germline CDR1 and CDR2: MNHEY and SMNVEV (reference sequence). This CDR3 region has 15 residues. The CDR3 DNA reads TGTGCCAGCAGACGTATCGGGACAGATTCTGAAAAACTGTTTTTT. Translated, it gives CASRRIGTDSEKLFF.